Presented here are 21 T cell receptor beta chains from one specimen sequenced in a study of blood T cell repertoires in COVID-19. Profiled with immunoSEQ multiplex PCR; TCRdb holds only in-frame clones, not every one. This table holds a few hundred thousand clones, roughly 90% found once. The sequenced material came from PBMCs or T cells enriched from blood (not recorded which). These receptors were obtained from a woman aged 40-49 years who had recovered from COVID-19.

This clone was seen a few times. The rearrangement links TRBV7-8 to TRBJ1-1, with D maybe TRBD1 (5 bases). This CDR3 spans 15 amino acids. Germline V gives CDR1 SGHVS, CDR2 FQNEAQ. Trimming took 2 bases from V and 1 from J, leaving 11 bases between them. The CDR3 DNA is TGTGCCAGCAGCTTATCGTCACAGGCGAACACTGAAGCTTTCTTT. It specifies CASSLSSQANTEAFF.

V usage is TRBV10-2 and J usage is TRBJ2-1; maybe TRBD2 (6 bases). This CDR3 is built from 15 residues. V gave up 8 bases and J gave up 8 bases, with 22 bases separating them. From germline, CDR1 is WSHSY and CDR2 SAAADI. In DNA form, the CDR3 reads TGCGCCAGCCTGAGTACGGGGGAGAACCTCTATGAGCAGTTCTTC. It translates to CASLSTGENLYEQFF.

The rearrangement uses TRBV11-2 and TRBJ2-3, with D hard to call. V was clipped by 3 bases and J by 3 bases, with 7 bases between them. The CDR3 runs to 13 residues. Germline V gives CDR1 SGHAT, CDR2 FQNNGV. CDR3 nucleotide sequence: TGTGCCAGCAGCTTCCACTTAACAGATACGCAGTATTTT. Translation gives CASSFHLTDTQYF. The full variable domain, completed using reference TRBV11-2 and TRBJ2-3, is EAGVAQSPRYKIIEKRQSVAFWCNPISGHATLYWYQQILGQGPKLLIQFQNNGVVDDSQLPKDRFSAERLKGVDSTLKIQPAKLEDSAVYLCASSFHLTDTQYFGPGTRLTVL.

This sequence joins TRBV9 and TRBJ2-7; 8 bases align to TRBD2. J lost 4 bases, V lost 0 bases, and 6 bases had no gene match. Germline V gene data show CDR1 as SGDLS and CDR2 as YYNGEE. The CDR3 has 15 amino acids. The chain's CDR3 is CASSVAAAGVYEQYF. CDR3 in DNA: TGTGCCAGCAGCGTAGCTGCAGCGGGAGTATACGAGCAGTACTTC.

CDR3 residues: CSVPGLAGGVNEQFF. The CDR3 DNA is TGCAGCGTTCCGGGACTAGCGGGAGGAGTCAATGAGCAGTTCTTC. V usage is TRBV29-1 and J usage is TRBJ2-1, with TRBD2 matching over 15 bases. Germline V gives CDR1 SQVTM, CDR2 ANQGSEA. The CDR3 extends over 15 amino acids. Losses at the gene ends were 5 bases for V and 6 bases for J; bases not matched to a gene: 5.

In DNA, the CDR3 is TGTGCCAGCAGTGCCCGGGACAGGGGGTTTGAGCCCCAGCATTTT. Amino acids: CASSARDRGFEPQHF. The chain employs TRBV6-6 and TRBJ1-5; TRBD1 aligns across 11 bases. Germline V gene data show CDR1 as MNHNY and CDR2 as SVGAGI (reference sequence). J lost 8 bases, V lost 5 bases, and 8 bases had no gene match. CDR3 length equals 15 residues.

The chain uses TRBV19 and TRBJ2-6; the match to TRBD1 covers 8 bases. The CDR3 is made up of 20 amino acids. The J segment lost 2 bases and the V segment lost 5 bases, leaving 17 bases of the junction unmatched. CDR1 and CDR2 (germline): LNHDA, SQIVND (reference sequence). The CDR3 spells CASSPQTVGQVWAGANVLTF. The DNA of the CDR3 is TGTGCCAGTAGTCCTCAAACGGTGGGACAGGTTTGGGCTGGGGCCAACGTCCTGACTTTC.

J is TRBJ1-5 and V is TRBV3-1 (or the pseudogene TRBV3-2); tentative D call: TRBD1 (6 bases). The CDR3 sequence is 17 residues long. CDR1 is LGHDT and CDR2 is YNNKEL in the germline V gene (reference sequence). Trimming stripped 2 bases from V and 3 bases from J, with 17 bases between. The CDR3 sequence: CASSQSRGQSLNQPQHF. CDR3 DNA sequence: TGTGCCAGCAGCCAAAGCCGAGGACAGAGCCTCAATCAGCCCCAGCATTTT.

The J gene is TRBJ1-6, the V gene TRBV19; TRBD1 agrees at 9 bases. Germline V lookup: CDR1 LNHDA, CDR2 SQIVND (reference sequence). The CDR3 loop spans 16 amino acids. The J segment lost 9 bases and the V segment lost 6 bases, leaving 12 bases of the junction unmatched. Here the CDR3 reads CASSSYRGLTGSPLHF. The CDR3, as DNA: TGTGCCAGTAGCAGTTACAGGGGGCTTACGGGTTCACCCCTCCACTTT.

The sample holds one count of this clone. Here the CDR3 reads CASSSGGTPNTQYF. The CDR3 DNA reads as TGTGCCAGCAGCTCCGGGGGGACCCCAAATACGCAGTATTTT. The chain combines TRBV9 with TRBJ2-3; 7 nucleotides match TRBD2. Germline CDR1 reads SGDLS; CDR2 reads YYNGEE. The V gene end was trimmed by 4 bases and the J gene end by 7 bases; junction bases not matched to a gene: 9. This CDR3 spans 14 amino acids.

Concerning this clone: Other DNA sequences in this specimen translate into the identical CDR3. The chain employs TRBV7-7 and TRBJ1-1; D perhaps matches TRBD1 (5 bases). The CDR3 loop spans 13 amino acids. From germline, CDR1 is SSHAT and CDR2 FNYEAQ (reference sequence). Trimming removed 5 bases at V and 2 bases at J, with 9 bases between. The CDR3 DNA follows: TGTGCCAGCAGCCTCGGACAAAACACTGAAGCTTTCTTT. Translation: CASSLGQNTEAFF. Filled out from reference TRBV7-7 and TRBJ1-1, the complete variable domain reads GAGVSQSPRYKVTKRGQDVTLRCDPISSHATLYWYQQALGQGPEFLTYFNYEAQPDKSGLPSDRFSAERPEGSISTLTIQRTEQRDSAMYRCASSLGQNTEAFFGQGTRLTVV.

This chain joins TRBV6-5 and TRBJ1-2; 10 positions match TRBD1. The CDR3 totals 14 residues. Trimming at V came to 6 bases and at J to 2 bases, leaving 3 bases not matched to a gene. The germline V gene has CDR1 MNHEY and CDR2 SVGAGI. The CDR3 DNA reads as TGTGCCAGCAGGGGACAGGGGAGAAACTATGGCTACACCTTC. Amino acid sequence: CASRGQGRNYGYTF.

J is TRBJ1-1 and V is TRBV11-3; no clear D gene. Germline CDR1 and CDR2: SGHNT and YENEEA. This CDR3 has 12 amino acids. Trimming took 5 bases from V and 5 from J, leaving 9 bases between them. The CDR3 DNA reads TGTGCCAGCAGCCCGACTGGAACTGAAGCTTTCTTT. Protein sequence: CASSPTGTEAFF.

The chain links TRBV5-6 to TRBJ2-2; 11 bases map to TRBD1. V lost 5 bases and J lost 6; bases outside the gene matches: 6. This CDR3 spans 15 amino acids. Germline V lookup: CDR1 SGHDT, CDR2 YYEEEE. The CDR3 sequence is CASRRTGGGSGELFF. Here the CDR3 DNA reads TGTGCCAGCAGAAGGACAGGGGGCGGGTCCGGGGAGCTGTTTTTT.

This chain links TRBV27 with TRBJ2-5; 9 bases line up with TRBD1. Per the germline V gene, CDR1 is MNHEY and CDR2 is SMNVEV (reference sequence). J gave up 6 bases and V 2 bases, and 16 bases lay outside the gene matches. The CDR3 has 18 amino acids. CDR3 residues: CASSLSAPGQGGGQTQYF. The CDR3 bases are TGTGCCAGCAGTTTAAGTGCTCCGGGACAGGGAGGGGGTCAGACCCAGTACTTC.

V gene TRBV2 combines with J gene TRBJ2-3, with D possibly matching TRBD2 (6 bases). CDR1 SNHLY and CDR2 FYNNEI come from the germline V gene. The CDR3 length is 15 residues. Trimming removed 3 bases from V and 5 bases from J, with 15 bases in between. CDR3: CASSEESSVLDTQYF. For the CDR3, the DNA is TGTGCCAGCAGTGAGGAGTCTAGCGTCCTAGATACGCAGTATTTT.

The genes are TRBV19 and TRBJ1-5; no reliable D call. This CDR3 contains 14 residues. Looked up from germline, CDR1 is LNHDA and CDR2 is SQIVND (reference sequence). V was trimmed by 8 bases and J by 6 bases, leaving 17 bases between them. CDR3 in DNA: TGTGCCAGTGAGTACGGGAGCTCCTCTCAGCCCCAGCATTTT. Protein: CASEYGSSSQPQHF.

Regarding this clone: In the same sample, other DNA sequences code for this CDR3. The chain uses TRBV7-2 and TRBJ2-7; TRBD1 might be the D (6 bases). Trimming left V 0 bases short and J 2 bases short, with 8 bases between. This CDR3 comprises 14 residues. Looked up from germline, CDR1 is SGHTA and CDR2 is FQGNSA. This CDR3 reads CASSLAQGPYEQYF. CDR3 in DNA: TGTGCCAGCAGCTTAGCTCAGGGGCCCTACGAGCAGTACTTC.

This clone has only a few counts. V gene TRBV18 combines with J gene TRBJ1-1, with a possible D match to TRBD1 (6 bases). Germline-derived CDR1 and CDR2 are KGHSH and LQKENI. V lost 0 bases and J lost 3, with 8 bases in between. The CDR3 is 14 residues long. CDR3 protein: CASSPPQGYTEAFF. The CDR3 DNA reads TGTGCCAGCTCACCACCTCAGGGGTACACTGAAGCTTTCTTT. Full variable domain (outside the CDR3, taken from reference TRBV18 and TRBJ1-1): NAGVMQNPRHLVRRRGQEARLRCSPMKGHSHVYWYRQLPEEGLKFMVYLQKENIIDESGMPKERFSAEFPKEGPSILRIQQVVRGDSAAYFCASSPPQGYTEAFFGQGTRLTVV.

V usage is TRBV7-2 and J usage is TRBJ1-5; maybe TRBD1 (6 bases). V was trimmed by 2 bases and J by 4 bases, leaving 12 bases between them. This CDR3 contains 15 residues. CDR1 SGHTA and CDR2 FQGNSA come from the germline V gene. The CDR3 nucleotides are TGTGCCAGCAGCTTATCGACGGACAGAAATCAGCCCCAGCATTTT. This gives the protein CASSLSTDRNQPQHF.

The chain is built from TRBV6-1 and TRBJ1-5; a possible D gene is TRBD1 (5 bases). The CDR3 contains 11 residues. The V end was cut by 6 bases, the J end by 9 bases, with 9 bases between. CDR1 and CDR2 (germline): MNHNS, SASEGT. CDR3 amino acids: CASSPGGPQHF. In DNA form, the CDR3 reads TGTGCCAGCAGCCCGGGGGGGCCCCAGCATTTT.